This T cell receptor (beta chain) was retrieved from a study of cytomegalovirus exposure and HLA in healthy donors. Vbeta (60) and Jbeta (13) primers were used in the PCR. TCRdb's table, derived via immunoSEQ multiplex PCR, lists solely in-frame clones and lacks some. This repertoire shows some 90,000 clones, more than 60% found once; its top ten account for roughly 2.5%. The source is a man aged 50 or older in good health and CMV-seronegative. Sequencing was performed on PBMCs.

CDR3 sequence reads: CASSLQVDQPQHF. In nucleotides, the CDR3 is TGTGCCAGCAGCTTGCAGGTTGATCAGCCCCAGCATTTT. The chain is built from TRBV11-1 and TRBJ1-5; D is undetermined. CDR3 length: 13 residues. Looked up from germline, CDR1 is SGHAT and CDR2 is FQDESV (reference sequence). The V end was cut by 3 bases, the J end by 5 bases, with 8 bases between.